This T cell receptor beta chain was captured in a study of T cells in Graves' hyperthyroidism and ophthalmopathy. Uncontrolled infection, other autoimmune disease, pregnancy and lactation each barred patients from inclusion. The source material, RNA transcripts, was used to amplify TCR beta CDR3 regions. When the TCR CDR3 underwent first-round RT-PCR, the HTBI primer set was used. From the multiplex PCR reads, TCRdb called clonotypes with MiXCR, one entry per CDR3 protein. In the table there are around 400,000 distinct CDR3 sequences, around a sixth of which are singletons. At least ten counts were recorded for this clonotype. The antigen remains undetermined. Study-wide results and caveats: A 13 V-J signature model discriminated ophthalmopathy versus stable hyperthyroidism.

Germline trimming cut 3 bases from V and 3 bases from J; bases unmatched to any gene: 5. Germline CDR1 and CDR2: MDHEN and SYDVKM. The CDR3 contains 15 residues. The TCR was taken from a woman under 30 with Graves' hyperthyroidism that later progressed to Graves' ophthalmopathy. Input material: blood. The chain couples TRBV28 to TRBJ2-5; TRBD2 matches at 9 bases. This CDR3 is CASSFSLAGKETQYF. DNA for the CDR3: TGTGCCAGCAGTTTCTCTCTAGCGGGAAAAGAGACCCAGTACTTC.